Presented here are 15 T cell receptor beta chains from one specimen sequenced in a study of molecular identifiers for immune sequencing clone quantification. TCRdb independently ran MiXCR on the PCR reads; one entry per CDR3 protein. The repertoire includes 9,500 to 15,000 distinct CDR3 sequences, about 18% of them detected once, and 1.4% to 1.5% sits in the top ten. The sample consisted of naive CD8+ T cells from blood, with Jurkat cell RNA spiked in. The subset: FACS-sorted CD8+CD4-CCR7+CD45RA+ naive T cells. The origin of the receptors is a human donor in good health. Some libraries in this study had Jurkat cell RNA spiked in.

This clonotype appeared many times. The chain couples TRBV12-3 or TRBV12-4 to TRBJ2-3, with TRBD1 as a possible D gene (6 bases). The CDR3 runs to 14 residues. V dropped 5 bases and J dropped 4 bases, with 13 bases sitting between them. DNA of the CDR3: TGTGCCAGCAGTCCCACAGGGTTGCCAGATACGCAGTATTTT. Translating gives CASSPTGLPDTQYF.

In this sample, this clonotype turned up many times. The V call is TRBV12-3 or TRBV12-4, the J call TRBJ1-2; maybe TRBD1 (5 bases). Trimming left V 2 bases short and J 0 bases short, with 16 bases between. The CDR3 length is 17 residues. The CDR3 sequence is CASSLWPGSISNYGYTF. For the CDR3, the DNA is TGTGCCAGCAGTTTATGGCCAGGGTCTATTTCTAACTATGGCTACACCTTC.

This clonotype was counted between two and nine times. The gene calls are TRBV12-3 or TRBV12-4 and TRBJ2-1; D not resolved. With 2 bases removed from V and 8 bases from J, the gap between germline ends came to 10 bases. This CDR3 is built from 13 residues. The CDR3 protein is CASSLPLSDEQFF. CDR3 coding DNA: TGTGCCAGCAGTTTACCGCTGTCGGATGAGCAGTTCTTC.

This clonotype is medium-sized by share. V and J are TRBV7-8 and TRBJ2-7; TRBD2 is a possible D gene (6 bases). The CDR3 loop spans 13 amino acids. Germline-derived CDR1 and CDR2 are SGHVS and FQNEAQ. V was trimmed by 5 bases and J by 1 base, leaving 9 bases between them. CDR3 nucleotide sequence: TGTGCCAGCAGCCCTAGCGTGTCCTACGAGCAGTACTTC. Its translation: CASSPSVSYEQYF. Supplemented by reference TRBV7-8 and TRBJ2-7, the full variable domain reads GAGVSQSPRYKVAKRGQDVALRCDPISGHVSLFWYQQALGQGPEFLTYFQNEAQLDKSGLPSDRFFAERPEGSVSTLKIQRTQQEDSAVYLCASSPSVSYEQYFGPGTRLTVT.

This clonotype is medium-sized by share. The J gene is TRBJ1-5, the V gene TRBV6-2 or TRBV6-3; tentative D call: TRBD1 (5 bases). The CDR3 is 15 amino acids. With 3 bases removed from V and 2 bases from J, the gap between germline ends came to 11 bases. Per germline, CDR1 MNHEY and CDR2 SVGEGT. CDR3 coding DNA: TGTGCCAGCAGTTATCCGGGACGGGGCAATCAGCCCCAGCATTTT. It encodes CASSYPGRGNQPQHF.

This clonotype is deemed medium-sized. J is TRBJ2-2 and V is TRBV7-8; D uncertain. The length of the CDR3 is 17 residues. The V end was cut by 5 bases, the J end by 0 bases, with 16 bases between. The germline gives CDR1 SGHVS, CDR2 FQNEAQ. CDR3 loop: CASSPNTEPPNTGELFF. In DNA, the CDR3 is TGTGCCAGCAGCCCCAACACAGAACCTCCGAACACCGGGGAGCTGTTTTTT.

In its sample, this clonotype was seen a few times. A clone one base away is much larger, so this may be a read error. The gene calls are TRBV4-3 and TRBJ2-7; TRBD2 agrees at 14 bases. Germline CDR1 and CDR2: LGHNA and YSLEER. Trimming at V came to 4 bases and at J to 9 bases, leaving 5 bases not matched to a gene. This CDR3 contains 14 residues. CDR3 protein: CASSPGLAGVGQYF. For the CDR3, the DNA is TGCGCCAGCAGCCCGGGACTAGCGGGAGTTGGGCAGTACTTC.

Only a few counts were recorded for this clonotype. V and J are TRBV11-2 and TRBJ1-2; D is perhaps TRBD1 (6 bases). The germline V gene encodes CDR1 SGHAT and CDR2 FQNNGV. The CDR3 length is 15 residues. Trimming stripped 3 bases from V and 4 bases from J, with 15 bases between. CDR3 nucleotides: TGTGCCAGCAGCTTTCTCAGGACAGATGCCTATGGCTACACCTTC. This sequence encodes CASSFLRTDAYGYTF.

This clonotype was seen ten or more times. The genes are TRBV16 and TRBJ2-7; TRBD1 matches 8 bases. The CDR3 has 15 residues. Per the germline V gene, CDR1 is KGHSY and CDR2 is FQNENV. J lost 4 bases, V lost 4 bases, and 9 bases had no gene match. The CDR3 here is CASSRSDRATYEQYF. CDR3 in DNA: TGTGCCAGCAGCCGCTCGGACAGGGCGACATACGAGCAGTACTTC.

In this sample, this clonotype turned up many times. V gene TRBV18 combines with J gene TRBJ2-7; D may be TRBD1 (5 bases). V was pared by 2 bases and J by 2 bases, with 10 bases between. The germline V gene encodes CDR1 KGHSH and CDR2 LQKENI. This CDR3 is built from 14 residues. In nucleotides, the CDR3 is TGTGCCAGCTCACCATGGGGCAGGCCCTACGAGCAGTACTTC. This sequence encodes CASSPWGRPYEQYF.

This clonotype counts as medium-sized. The chain carries TRBV6-5 and TRBJ1-3, with D unresolved. Germline-derived CDR1 and CDR2 are MNHEY and SVGAGI. This CDR3 is built from 15 residues. The ends were cut back, 2 bases at V and 0 bases at J, with 8 bases in the middle. CDR3 sequence (DNA): TGTGCCAGCAGTTACGGTCAGAGCTCTGGAAACACCATATATTTT. It is translated as CASSYGQSSGNTIYF.

Note on this clonotype: Just one base apart from a much larger clone, this may be a read error. The V and J genes are TRBV5-3 and TRBJ1-5; possibly TRBD1 for D (5 bases). TRBV5-3 is an open reading frame, and its role is uncertain. The CDR3 loop spans 14 amino acids. V lost 8 bases, J lost 3 bases, and 15 bases lay in between. The CDR3 sequence: CASSQTDNNQPQHF. The CDR3 DNA follows: TGTGCCAGCAGCCAGACAGATAACAATCAGCCCCAGCATTTT.

This clonotype was seen at least ten times. The rearrangement links TRBV6-5 to TRBJ2-7; perhaps TRBD2 as D (6 bases). The CDR3 length is 14 residues. CDR1 is MNHEY, CDR2 SVGAGI, per germline. Trimming pared 1 base from V and 1 base from J, leaving 8 bases between. CDR3 in DNA: TGTGCCAGCAGTTACTTAGCGGATTCCTACGAGCAGTACTTC. It specifies CASSYLADSYEQYF.

The rearrangement links TRBV29-1 to TRBJ2-1; D unresolved. Germline values: CDR1 SQVTM, CDR2 ANQGSEA. V was pared by 1 base and J by 10 bases, with 8 bases between. The CDR3 extends over 11 amino acids. The chain's CDR3 is CSVEGHTEQFF. CDR3 coding DNA: TGCAGCGTTGAAGGGCACACAGAGCAGTTCTTC.

This clonotype is judged medium-sized. The chain has TRBV11-2 and TRBJ1-1; a possible D gene is TRBD1 (5 bases). Trimming cost V 3 bases and J 5 bases, with 10 bases left between them. Germline V gene sequence: CDR1 SGHAT, CDR2 FQNNGV. There are 13 residues in the CDR3. The CDR3 coding sequence is TGTGCCAGCAGCTTGGCTCGGGGGACTGAAGCTTTCTTT. This codes for CASSLARGTEAFF.